This T cell receptor beta chain was obtained from a study of CD8 T cells in Susac syndrome. CDR1 is SEHNR and CDR2 is FQNEAQ in the germline V gene (reference sequence). Trimming shortened V by 1 base and J by 0 bases, and 6 bases separated the two germline ends. The CDR3 runs 14 residues. The authors reverse transcribed roughly 0.5 to 1 ug RNA with random hexamers. The immunoSEQ assay covered 54 Vbeta and 13 Jbeta segments for CDR3. From the immunoSEQ multiplex PCR reads, TCRdb called clonotypes with MiXCR, one entry per CDR3 protein. The table has roughly 100,000 distinct CDR3 sequences, approximately 94% seen once.

This TCR derives from a human donor with Susac syndrome. The J gene is TRBJ1-2, the V gene TRBV7-9; D remains unclear. Sequencing used CD8+ T cells from PBMCs. The chain's CDR3 is CASSLVGANYGYTF. DNA of the CDR3: TGTGCCAGCAGCTTAGTCGGGGCTAACTATGGCTACACCTTC.